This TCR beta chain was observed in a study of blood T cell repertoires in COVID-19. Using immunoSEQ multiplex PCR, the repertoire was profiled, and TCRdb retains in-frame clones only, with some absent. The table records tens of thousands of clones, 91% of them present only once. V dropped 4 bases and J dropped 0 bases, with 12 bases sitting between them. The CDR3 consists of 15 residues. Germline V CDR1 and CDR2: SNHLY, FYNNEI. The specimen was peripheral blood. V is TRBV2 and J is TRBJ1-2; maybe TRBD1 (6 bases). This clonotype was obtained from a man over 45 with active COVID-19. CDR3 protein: CASSVLRGANYGYTF. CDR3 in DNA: TGTGCCAGCAGTGTTCTCAGGGGAGCTAACTATGGCTACACCTTC.